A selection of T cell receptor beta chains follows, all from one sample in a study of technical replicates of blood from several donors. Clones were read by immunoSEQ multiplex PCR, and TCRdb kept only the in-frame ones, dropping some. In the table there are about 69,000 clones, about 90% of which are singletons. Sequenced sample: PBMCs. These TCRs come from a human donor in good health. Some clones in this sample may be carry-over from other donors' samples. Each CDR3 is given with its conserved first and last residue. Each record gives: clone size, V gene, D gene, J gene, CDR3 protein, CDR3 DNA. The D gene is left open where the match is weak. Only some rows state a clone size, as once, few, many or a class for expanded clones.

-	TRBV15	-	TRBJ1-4	CATREEQRSNEKLFF	TGTGCCACCAGGGAGGAACAGAGGAGTAATGAAAAACTGTTTTTT
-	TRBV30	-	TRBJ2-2	CAWNHGQGGGELFF	TGTGCCTGGAATCACGGGCAGGGGGGCGGGGAGCTGTTTTTT
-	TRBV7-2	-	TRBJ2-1	CASSLAQLGAGNEQFF	TGTGCCAGCAGCTTAGCACAGTTAGGCGCGGGTAATGAGCAGTTCTTC
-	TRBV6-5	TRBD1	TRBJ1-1	CASSQRTGETEAFF	TGTGCCAGCAGTCAACGGACAGGGGAGACTGAAGCTTTCTTT
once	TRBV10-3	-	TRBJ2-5	CAISPRGSGVTNLQETQYF	TGTGCCATCAGTCCCCGAGGGAGCGGAGTAACCAACCTACAAGAGACCCAGTACTTC
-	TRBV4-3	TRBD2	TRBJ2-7	CASSTRLAGDREQYF	TGCGCCAGCAGCACCCGACTAGCGGGAGATAGGGAGCAGTACTTC
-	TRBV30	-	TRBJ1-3	CAWSVRSTVSGNTIYF	TGTGCCTGGAGTGTACGATCGACAGTCTCTGGAAACACCATATATTTT
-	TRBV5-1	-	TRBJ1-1	CASSLDLPRNTEAFF	TGCGCCAGCAGCTTGGACCTCCCGAGGAACACTGAAGCTTTCTTT
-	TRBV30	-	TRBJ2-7	CAWSVRTGIEQYF	TGTGCCTGGAGTGTACGTACAGGGATCGAGCAGTACTTC
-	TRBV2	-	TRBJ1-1	CASTGVYTEAFF	TGTGCCAGCACAGGGGTGTACACTGAAGCTTTCTTT
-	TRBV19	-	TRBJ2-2	CASTQQWTGELFF	TGTGCCAGTACACAGCAGTGGACCGGGGAGCTGTTTTTT
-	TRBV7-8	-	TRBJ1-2	CASSFGQLDGYTF	TGTGCCAGCAGCTTCGGACAGCTTGATGGCTACACCTTC
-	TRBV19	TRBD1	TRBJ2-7	CASSLGTGLPSEQYF	TGTGCCAGTAGTCTCGGGACAGGCCTACCCTCCGAGCAGTACTTC
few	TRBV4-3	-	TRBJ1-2	CASSQGQNYGYTF	TGCGCCAGCAGCCAGGGACAAAACTATGGCTACACCTTC
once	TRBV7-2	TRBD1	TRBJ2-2	CASSLQGAGELFF	TGTGCCAGCAGCCTACAGGGGGCCGGGGAGCTGTTTTTT
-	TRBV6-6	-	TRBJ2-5	CASSYSRETQYF	TGTGCCAGCAGTTACTCCCGTGAGACCCAGTACTTC
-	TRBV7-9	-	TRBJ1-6	CASSTTPGLKDSPLHF	TGTGCCAGCAGCACCACACCGGGACTAAAGGATTCACCCCTCCACTTT
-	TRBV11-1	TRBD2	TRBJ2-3	CASSLLAGSRDTQYF	TGTGCCAGCAGCTTGCTAGCGGGTTCAAGGGATACGCAGTATTTT
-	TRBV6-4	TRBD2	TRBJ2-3	CASSETSGSSTDTQYF	TGTGCCAGCAGTGAGACTAGCGGGAGTAGCACAGATACGCAGTATTTT
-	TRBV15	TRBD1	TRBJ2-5	CATSRDDRGGRETQYF	TGTGCCACCAGCAGAGACGACAGGGGAGGACGAGAGACCCAGTACTTC
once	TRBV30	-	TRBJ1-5	CAWGGDGNQPQHF	TGTGCCTGGGGGGGCGACGGCAATCAGCCCCAGCATTTT
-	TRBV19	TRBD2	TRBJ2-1	CASTLTSGYNNEQFF	TGTGCCAGTACCCTGACTAGCGGCTATAACAATGAGCAGTTCTTC
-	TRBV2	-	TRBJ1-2	CASRSRRQGEGYTF	TGTGCCAGCAGGTCCAGGCGGCAGGGTGAAGGCTACACCTTC
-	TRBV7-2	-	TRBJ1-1	CASSLAATENTEAFF	TGTGCCAGCAGCTTAGCGGCGACAGAGAACACTGAAGCTTTCTTT
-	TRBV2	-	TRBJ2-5	CASSPGGGETQYF	TGTGCCAGCAGTCCCGGGGGTGGAGAGACCCAGTACTTC
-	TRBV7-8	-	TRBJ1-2	CASSLGAGAVGYTF	TGTGCCAGCAGCCTGGGGGCGGGGGCGGTTGGCTACACCTTC
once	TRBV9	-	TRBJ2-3	CASSRTDTQYF	TGTGCCAGCAGTCGTACAGATACGCAGTATTTT
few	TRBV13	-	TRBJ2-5	CASSLGIPGGIETQYF	TGTGCCAGCAGCTTAGGCATCCCAGGGGGGATAGAGACCCAGTACTTC
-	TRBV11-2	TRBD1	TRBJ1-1	CASRPPGQGVTEAFF	TGTGCCAGCAGGCCTCCGGGACAGGGAGTCACTGAAGCTTTCTTT
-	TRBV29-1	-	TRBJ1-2	CSVEVGQGIGYTF	TGCAGCGTTGAAGTTGGGCAGGGTATAGGCTACACCTTC
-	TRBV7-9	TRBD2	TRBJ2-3	CASSPPRAGDTTDTQYF	TGTGCCAGCAGCCCCCCCCGGGCGGGGGATACCACAGATACGCAGTATTTT
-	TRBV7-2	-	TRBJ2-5	CASSLSTSRETQYF	TGTGCCAGCAGCTTATCAACTAGTAGGGAGACCCAGTACTTC
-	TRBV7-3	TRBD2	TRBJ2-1	CASSLGLAIGNEQFF	TGTGCCAGCAGCTTAGGACTAGCGATTGGCAATGAGCAGTTCTTC
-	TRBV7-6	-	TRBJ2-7	CASSASGTLPTKQYF	TGTGCCAGCAGCGCCTCCGGGACTCTGCCTACGAAGCAGTACTTC
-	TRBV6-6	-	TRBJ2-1	CASSYSGGAQFF	TGTGCCAGCAGTTACTCGGGGGGTGCGCAGTTCTTC
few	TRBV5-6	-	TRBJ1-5	CATSFWGAGNQPQHF	TGTGCCACCAGCTTTTGGGGCGCAGGCAATCAGCCCCAGCATTTT
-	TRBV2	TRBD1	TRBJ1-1	CASSAFPGQGPAFF	TGTGCCAGCAGTGCTTTTCCGGGACAGGGACCAGCTTTCTTT
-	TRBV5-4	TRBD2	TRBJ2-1	CASSLSSGGSGEQFF	TGTGCCAGCAGCTTGTCGTCTGGCGGTAGCGGGGAACAGTTCTTC
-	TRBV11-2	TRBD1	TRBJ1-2	CASSYLYRGNYGYTF	TGTGCCAGCAGCTACCTTTACAGGGGGAACTATGGCTACACCTTC
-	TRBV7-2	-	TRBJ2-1	CASSLARRDSVF	TGTGCCAGCAGCTTAGCGCGGCGGGACTCGGTCTTC
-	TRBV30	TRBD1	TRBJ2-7	CAWSKDRGLMEQYF	TGTGCCTGGAGTAAGGACAGGGGGTTGATGGAGCAGTACTTC
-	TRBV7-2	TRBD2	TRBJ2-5	CASTLGLAGVFETQYF	TGTGCCAGCACCCTAGGACTAGCGGGGGTATTTGAGACCCAGTACTTC
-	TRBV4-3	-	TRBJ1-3	CASSQEGGNSGNTIYF	TGCGCCAGCAGCCAAGAGGGGGGGAACTCTGGAAACACCATATATTTT
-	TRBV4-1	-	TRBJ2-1	CASSSGGSGYNEQFF	TGCGCCAGCAGTTCGGGTGGTAGCGGTTACAATGAGCAGTTCTTC
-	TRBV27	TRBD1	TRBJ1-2	CASRPPQQGSGYTF	TGTGCCAGCAGACCCCCCCAACAGGGGAGTGGCTACACCTTC
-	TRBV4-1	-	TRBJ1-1	CASSPGGSYTEAFF	TGCGCCAGCAGCCCCGGAGGCTCGTACACTGAAGCTTTCTTT
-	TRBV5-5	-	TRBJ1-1	CASSTGTVNTEAFF	TGTGCCAGCAGCACAGGGACGGTGAACACTGAAGCTTTCTTT
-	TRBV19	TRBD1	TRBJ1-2	CASSPGQAHRGYTF	TGTGCCAGTAGTCCCGGACAGGCCCACCGGGGCTACACCTTC
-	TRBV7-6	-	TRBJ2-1	CASSVSSGTYNEQFF	TGTGCCAGCAGCGTCAGCTCCGGGACCTACAATGAGCAGTTCTTC
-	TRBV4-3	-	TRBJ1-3	CASSQDSTTGGNTIYF	TGCGCCAGCAGCCAAGATTCGACGACGGGGGGAAACACCATATATTTT
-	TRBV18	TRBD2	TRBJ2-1	CASSPGTSTNEQFF	TGTGCCAGCTCACCCGGGACTAGCACGAATGAGCAGTTCTTC
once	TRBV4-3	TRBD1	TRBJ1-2	CASSQGRGLFGYGYTF	TGCGCCAGCAGCCAGGGCAGGGGGCTTTTTGGTTATGGCTACACCTTC
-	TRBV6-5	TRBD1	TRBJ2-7	CASSYLEKGTGDEQYF	TGTGCCAGCAGTTACTTGGAGAAAGGGACAGGGGACGAGCAGTACTTC
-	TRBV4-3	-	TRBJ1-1	CASRSGGLRNTEAFF	TGCGCCAGCCGGTCGGGGGGTTTGAGGAACACTGAAGCTTTCTTT
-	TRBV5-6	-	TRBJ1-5	CASSLIGASQPQHF	TGTGCCAGCAGCTTGATTGGTGCGAGCCAGCCCCAGCATTTT
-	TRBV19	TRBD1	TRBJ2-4	CACAGTGYGTGDIQYF	TGTGCCTGCGCCGGGACAGGGTATGGAACTGGGGACATTCAGTACTTC
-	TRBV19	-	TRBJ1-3	CASSIPTVSGNTIYF	TGTGCCAGTAGTATCCCGACAGTCTCTGGAAACACCATATATTTT